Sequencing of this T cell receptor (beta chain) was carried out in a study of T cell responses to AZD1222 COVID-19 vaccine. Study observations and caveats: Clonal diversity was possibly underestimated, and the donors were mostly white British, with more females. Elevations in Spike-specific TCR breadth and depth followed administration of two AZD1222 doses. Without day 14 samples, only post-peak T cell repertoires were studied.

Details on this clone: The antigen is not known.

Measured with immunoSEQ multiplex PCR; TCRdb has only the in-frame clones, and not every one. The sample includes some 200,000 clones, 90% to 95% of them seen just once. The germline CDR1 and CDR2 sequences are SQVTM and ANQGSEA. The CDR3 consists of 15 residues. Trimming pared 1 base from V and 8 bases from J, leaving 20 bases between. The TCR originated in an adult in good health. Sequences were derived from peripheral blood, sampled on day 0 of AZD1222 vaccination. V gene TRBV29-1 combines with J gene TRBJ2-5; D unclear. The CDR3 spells CSVEGGDWIKRTQYF. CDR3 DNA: TGCAGCGTTGAAGGAGGAGACTGGATCAAACGAACCCAGTACTTC.